This T cell receptor (beta chain) comes out of a study of cytomegalovirus exposure and HLA in healthy donors. At the level of the study: Researchers previously reported finding some 110 million unique TCR beta sequences from around 200 million T cells. General study results and limits: A prior analysis recorded that most TCR beta V segments were productive about 87% or about 30% of the time. Analysis performed later found about 18,000 TCR beta sequences associated with HLA alleles at 0.05 false discovery rate. Sequencing likely generated an artifact that appeared as a cluster of highly shared sequence variants.

A multiplex PCR was run with 60 Vbeta primers and 13 Jbeta primers. Only in-frame clones appear in the TCRdb table, and some are missing; sequencing was by immunoSEQ multiplex PCR. The table shows 150,000 to 200,000 clones, with 60% to 80% occurring only once. Comments on this clone: Its antigen is undetermined.

In germline, CDR1 is SGDLS, CDR2 YYNGEE. This CDR3 region has 15 residues. The V segment lost 0 bases and the J segment 5 bases; nucleotides outside the gene matches: 1. The receptor comes from a man aged 50 or older in good health and CMV-seropositive. V usage is TRBV9 and J usage is TRBJ1-6; 8 nucleotides line up with TRBD1. Source material: PBMCs. The CDR3 reads CASSVEGQDNSPLHF. The CDR3 nucleotides are TGTGCCAGCAGCGTAGAGGGACAGGATAATTCACCCCTCCACTTT.